This T cell receptor beta chain was recorded in a study of T-cell reconstitution after alpha-beta-depleted transplantation in children (dated by TCRdb to between 2015 and 2016). The study in broad terms: Using TCR repertoire profiling, the study followed T-cell immune reconstitution in a quantitative way in children after TCRalphabeta/CD19-depleted allogeneic hematopoietic cell transplantation.

Library generation was performed with PCR. The data were produced on an Illumina HiSeq 2500. TCR library preparation used molecular barcoding, with unique molecular identifiers applied to normalize quantification of the TCRbeta repertoire. TCRdb's own reprocessing of the public reads used fastp at Q25 and MiXCR and kept productive beta chains. Each CDR3 protein appears once, grouped with its most common genes and DNA. The sample table holds hundreds of thousands of distinct CDR3 sequences, of which 12% were seen once. The top ten clonotypes cover around 5.8% of the sample. This clonotype was detected a few times. The antigen it recognizes is unknown. No base quality information exists; no much larger clone differs at one position. V and J lose 1 base and 3 bases, and a span of 12 bases separates them. The germline V gene specifies SGHTA as CDR1 and FQGNSA as CDR2. The CDR3 runs 16 amino acids, cysteine and phenylalanine included. This entry keeps only the CDR3 DNA: 48 bases, framed from base 1.

The source material was PBMCs from the stem cell graft donor, sampled from the stem cell graft. The chain is made from TRBV7-2 and TRBJ2-2; 5 matching bases give a weak D call of TRBD1. The clonotype originates from a human donor who donated a stem cell graft to a child with combined immunodeficiency. The CDR3 has the sequence CASSLVGRADTGELFF. Read as DNA, the sequence is TGTGCCAGCAGCTTAGTAGGCAGGGCGGACACCGGGGAGCTGTTTTTT.